The 3 T cell receptor beta chains given below trace back to one sample, sequenced in a study of blood T cell repertoires in COVID-19. Repertoires were generated with immunoSEQ multiplex PCR, while TCRdb's copy carries only in-frame clones and drops some. The sample carries roughly 330,000 clones, roughly 82% recorded once. The sequencing sample was made of peripheral blood. The receptors stem from a woman in her 50s with acute or convalescent COVID-19.

Only a few counts were recorded for this clone. The chain couples TRBV7-2 to TRBJ1-3; 7 bases agree with TRBD1. CDR3 length equals 15 residues. V shed 0 bases and J 5 bases; nucleotides not matched to a gene: 4. Per the germline V gene, CDR1 is SGHTA and CDR2 is FQGNSA. CDR3 nucleotide sequence: TGTGCCAGCAGCTTAGCGGGACAGCTTCGAAACACCATATATTTT. This sequence encodes CASSLAGQLRNTIYF.

The chain couples TRBV7-6 to TRBJ2-7, with 11 bases lining up with TRBD2. Germline V gene lookup returns CDR1 SGHVS and CDR2 FNYEAQ. Trimming at V came to 8 bases and at J to 3 bases, leaving 9 bases not matched to a gene. CDR3 length: 15 residues. CDR3 DNA: TGTGCCAGCCAACCGGGACTAGCGGAATACTACGAGCAGTACTTC. Translation gives CASQPGLAEYYEQYF. The variable domain in full, with the rest retrieved from reference TRBV7-6 and TRBJ2-7, is GAGVSQSPRYKVTKRGQDVALRCDPISGHVSLYWYRQALGQGPEFLTYFNYEAQQDKSGLPNDRFSAERPEGSISTLTIQRTEQRDSAMYRCASQPGLAEYYEQYFGPGTRLTVT.

Concerning this clone: Different DNA sequences within this sample yield the same CDR3. The J gene is TRBJ1-6, the V gene TRBV5-1; 7 bases are a match to TRBD1. Germline CDR1 reads SGHRS; CDR2 reads YFSETQ. The CDR3 has 16 residues. V lost 3 bases, J lost 0 bases, and 3 bases stayed unmatched. The CDR3 DNA follows: TGCGCCAGCAGCTCACAGGGGAGCTCCTATAATTCACCCCTCCACTTT. Residues: CASSSQGSSYNSPLHF.